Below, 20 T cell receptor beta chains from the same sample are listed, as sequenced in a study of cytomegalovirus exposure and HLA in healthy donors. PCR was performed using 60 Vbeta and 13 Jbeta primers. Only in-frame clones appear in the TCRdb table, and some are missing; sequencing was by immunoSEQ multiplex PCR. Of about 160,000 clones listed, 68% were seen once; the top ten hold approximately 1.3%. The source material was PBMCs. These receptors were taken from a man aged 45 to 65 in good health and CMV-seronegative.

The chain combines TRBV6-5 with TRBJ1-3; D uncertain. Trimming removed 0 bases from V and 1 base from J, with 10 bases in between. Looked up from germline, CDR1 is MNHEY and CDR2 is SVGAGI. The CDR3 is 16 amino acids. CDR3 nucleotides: TGTGCCAGCAGTTACTCCGCGGGCAGGTCTGGAAACACCATATATTTT. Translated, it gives CASSYSAGRSGNTIYF.

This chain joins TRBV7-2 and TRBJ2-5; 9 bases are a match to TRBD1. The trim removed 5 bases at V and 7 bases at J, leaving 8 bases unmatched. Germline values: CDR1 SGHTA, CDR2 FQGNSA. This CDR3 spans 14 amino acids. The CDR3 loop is CASSANRGLATQYF. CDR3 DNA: TGTGCCAGCAGCGCTAACAGGGGGCTAGCGACCCAGTACTTC.

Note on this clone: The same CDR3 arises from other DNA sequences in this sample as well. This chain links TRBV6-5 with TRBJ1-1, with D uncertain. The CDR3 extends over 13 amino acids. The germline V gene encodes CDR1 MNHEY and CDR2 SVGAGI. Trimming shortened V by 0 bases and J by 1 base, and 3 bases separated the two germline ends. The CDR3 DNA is TGTGCCAGCAGTTACTCGAGGAACACTGAAGCTTTCTTT. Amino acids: CASSYSRNTEAFF.

CDR3 nucleotides: TGTGCCAGCAGTTACTCGATGGAGTTATCCTACAATGAGCAGTTCTTC. It is translated as CASSYSMELSYNEQFF. The rearrangement links TRBV6-5 to TRBJ2-1, with D uncertain. Germline CDR1 and CDR2: MNHEY and SVGAGI. V shed 0 bases and J shed 1 base, with 10 bases lying between them. This CDR3 comprises 16 residues.

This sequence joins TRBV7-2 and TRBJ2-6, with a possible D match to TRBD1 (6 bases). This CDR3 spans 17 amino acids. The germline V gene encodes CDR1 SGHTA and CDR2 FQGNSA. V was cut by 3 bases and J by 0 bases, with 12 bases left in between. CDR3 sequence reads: CASSFKQGNSGANVLTF. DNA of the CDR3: TGTGCCAGCAGCTTCAAACAGGGTAACTCTGGGGCCAACGTCCTGACTTTC.

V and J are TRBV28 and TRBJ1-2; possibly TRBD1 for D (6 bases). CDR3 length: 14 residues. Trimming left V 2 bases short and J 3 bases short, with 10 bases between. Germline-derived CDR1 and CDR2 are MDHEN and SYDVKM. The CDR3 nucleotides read TGTGCCAGCAGTTTACAGGGGCAACACTATGGCTACACCTTC. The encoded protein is CASSLQGQHYGYTF.

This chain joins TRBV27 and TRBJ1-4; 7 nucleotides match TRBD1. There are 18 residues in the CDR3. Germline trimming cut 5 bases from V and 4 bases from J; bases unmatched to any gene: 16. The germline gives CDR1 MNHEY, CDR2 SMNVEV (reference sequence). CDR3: CASSLSRTPGTDNEKLFF. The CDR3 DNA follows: TGTGCCAGCAGTCTTTCAAGGACTCCCGGGACAGATAATGAAAAACTGTTTTTT. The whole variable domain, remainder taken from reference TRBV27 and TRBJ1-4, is EAQVTQNPRYLITVTGKKLTVTCSQNMNHEYMSWYRQDPGLGLRQIYYSMNVEVTDKGDVPEGYKVSRKEKRNFPLILESPSPNQTSLYFCASSLSRTPGTDNEKLFFGSGTQLSVL.

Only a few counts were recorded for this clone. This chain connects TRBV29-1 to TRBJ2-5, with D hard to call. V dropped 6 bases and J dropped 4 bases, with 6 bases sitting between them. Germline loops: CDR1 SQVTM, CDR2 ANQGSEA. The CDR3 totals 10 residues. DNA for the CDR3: TGCAGCGTAATTCTAGAGACCCAGTACTTC. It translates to CSVILETQYF.

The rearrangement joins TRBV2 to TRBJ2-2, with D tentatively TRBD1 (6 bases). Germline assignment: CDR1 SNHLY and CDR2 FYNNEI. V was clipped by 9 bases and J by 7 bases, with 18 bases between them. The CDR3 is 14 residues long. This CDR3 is CASLGQTEGGELFF. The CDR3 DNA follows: TGTGCCAGTCTAGGACAGACCGAGGGCGGGGAGCTGTTTTTT.

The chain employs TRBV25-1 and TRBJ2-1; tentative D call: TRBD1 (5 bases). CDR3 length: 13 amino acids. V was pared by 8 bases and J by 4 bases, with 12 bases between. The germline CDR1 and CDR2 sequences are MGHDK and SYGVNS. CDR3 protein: CASGSTGYNEQFF. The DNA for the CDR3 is TGTGCCAGCGGGTCAACAGGTTACAATGAGCAGTTCTTC.

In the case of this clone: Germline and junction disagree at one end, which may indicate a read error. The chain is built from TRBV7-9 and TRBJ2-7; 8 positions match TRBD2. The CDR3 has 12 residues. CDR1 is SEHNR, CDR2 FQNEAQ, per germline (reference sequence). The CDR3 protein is CSSSSGGDEQYF. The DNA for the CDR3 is TGTTCCAGCAGCTCCGGGGGGGACGAGCAGTACTTC.

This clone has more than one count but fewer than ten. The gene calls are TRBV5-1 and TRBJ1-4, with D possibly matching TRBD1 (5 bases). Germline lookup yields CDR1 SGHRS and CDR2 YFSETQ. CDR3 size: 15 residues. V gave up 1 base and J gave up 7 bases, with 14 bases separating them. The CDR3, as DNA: TGCGCCAGCAGCTTGATGGGGGGAGAGGGTGAAAAACTGTTTTTT. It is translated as CASSLMGGEGEKLFF.

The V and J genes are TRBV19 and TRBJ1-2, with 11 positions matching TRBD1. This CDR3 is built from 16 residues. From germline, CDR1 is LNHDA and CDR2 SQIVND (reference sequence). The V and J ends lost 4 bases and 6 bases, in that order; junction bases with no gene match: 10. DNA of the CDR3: TGTGCCAGTAGTACCCAATACCGGACAGGGGGCAATGGCTACACCTTC. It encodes CASSTQYRTGGNGYTF.

The CDR3 coding sequence is TGTGCCAGCAGCTTGGGTGGGACAGGGGCGTTCAATGAGCAGTTCTTC. Its translation is CASSLGGTGAFNEQFF. This chain connects TRBV5-4 to TRBJ2-1; 10 positions match TRBD1. Germline CDR1 and CDR2: SGHNT and YYREEE (reference sequence). The CDR3 contains 16 residues. The trim removed 0 bases at V and 6 bases at J, leaving 6 bases unmatched.

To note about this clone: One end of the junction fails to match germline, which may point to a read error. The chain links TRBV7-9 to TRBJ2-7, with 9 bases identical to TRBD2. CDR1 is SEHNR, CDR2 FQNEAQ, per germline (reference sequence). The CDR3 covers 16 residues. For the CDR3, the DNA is TGTTCCAGCAGCTTAGTTAGGGGACTAGCATCCCTGGAGCAGTACTTC. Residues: CSSSLVRGLASLEQYF.

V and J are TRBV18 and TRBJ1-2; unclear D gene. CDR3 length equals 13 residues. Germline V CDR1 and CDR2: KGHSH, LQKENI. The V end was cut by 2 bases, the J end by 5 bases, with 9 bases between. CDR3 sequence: CASSPSRVYGYTF. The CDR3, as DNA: TGTGCCAGCTCACCATCGAGGGTTTATGGCTACACCTTC.

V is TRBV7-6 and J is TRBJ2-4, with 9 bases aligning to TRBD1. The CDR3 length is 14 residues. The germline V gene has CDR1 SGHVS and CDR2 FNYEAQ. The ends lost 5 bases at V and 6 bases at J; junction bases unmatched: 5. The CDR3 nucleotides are TGTGCCAGCAGCCCCCGACAGGGGGGAAACATTCAGTACTTC. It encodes CASSPRQGGNIQYF.

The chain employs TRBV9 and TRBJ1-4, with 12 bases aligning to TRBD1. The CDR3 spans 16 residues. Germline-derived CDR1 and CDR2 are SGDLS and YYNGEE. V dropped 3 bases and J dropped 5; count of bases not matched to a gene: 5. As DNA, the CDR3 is TGTGCCAGCAGCGCGGGACAGGGGGCTAGGAATGAAAAACTGTTTTTT. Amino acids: CASSAGQGARNEKLFF.

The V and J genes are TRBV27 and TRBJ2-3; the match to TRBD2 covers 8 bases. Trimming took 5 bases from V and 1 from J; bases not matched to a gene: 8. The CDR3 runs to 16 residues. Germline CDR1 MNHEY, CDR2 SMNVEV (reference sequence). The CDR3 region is CASSPRPAGGTDTQYF. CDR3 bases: TGTGCCAGCAGTCCCCGACCAGCGGGGGGCACAGATACGCAGTATTTT.

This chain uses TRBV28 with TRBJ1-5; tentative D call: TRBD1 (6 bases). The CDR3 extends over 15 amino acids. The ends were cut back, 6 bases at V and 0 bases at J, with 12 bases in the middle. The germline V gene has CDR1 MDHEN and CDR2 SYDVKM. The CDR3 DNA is TGTGCCAGCAGCCCTGGGGGCCCTAGCAATCAGCCCCAGCATTTT. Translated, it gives CASSPGGPSNQPQHF.